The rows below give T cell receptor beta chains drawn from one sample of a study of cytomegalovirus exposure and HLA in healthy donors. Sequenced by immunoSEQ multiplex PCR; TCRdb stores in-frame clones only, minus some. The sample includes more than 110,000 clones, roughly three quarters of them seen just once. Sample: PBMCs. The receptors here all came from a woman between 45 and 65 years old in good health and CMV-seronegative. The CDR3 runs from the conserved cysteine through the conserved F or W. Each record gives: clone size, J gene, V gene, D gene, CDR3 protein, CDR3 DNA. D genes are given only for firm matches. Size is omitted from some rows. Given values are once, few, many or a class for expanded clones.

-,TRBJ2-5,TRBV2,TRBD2,CASSEPGGAQYF,TGTGCCAGCAGTGAACCGGGAGGGGCCCAGTACTTC
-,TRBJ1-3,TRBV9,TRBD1,CASSPGGNAGNTIYF,TGTGCCAGCAGCCCAGGGGGTAACGCTGGAAACACCATATATTTT
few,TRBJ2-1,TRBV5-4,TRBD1,CASSLGQGSYNEQFF,TGTGCCAGCAGCTTGGGACAGGGGTCCTACAATGAGCAGTTCTTC
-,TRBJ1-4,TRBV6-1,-,CASSVLQVNEKLFF,TGTGCCAGCAGTGTATTACAAGTTAATGAAAAACTGTTTTTT
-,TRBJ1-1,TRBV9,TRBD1,CASSAGTGGHAFF,TGTGCCAGCAGCGCCGGGACAGGGGGGCACGCTTTCTTT
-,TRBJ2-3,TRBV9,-,CASSVGTAQSTDTQYF,TGTGCCAGCAGCGTAGGGACTGCTCAAAGCACAGATACGCAGTATTTT
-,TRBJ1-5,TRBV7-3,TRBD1,CASSSLNRGLHQPQHF,TGTGCCAGCAGCTCCCTAAACAGGGGTCTTCATCAGCCCCAGCATTTT
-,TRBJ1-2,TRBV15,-,CATSRDLPGDYGYTF,TGTGCCACCAGCAGAGATCTCCCCGGGGACTATGGCTACACCTTC
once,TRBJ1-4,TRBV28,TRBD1,CASSLAGGLNEKLFF,TGTGCCAGCAGCCTAGCAGGGGGGCTTAATGAAAAACTGTTTTTT
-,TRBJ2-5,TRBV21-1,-,CASSKVVVAGDVLQETQYF,TGTGCCAGCAGCAAAGTTGTGGTAGCGGGGGACGTCCTCCAAGAGACCCAGTACTTC